The 9 T cell receptor beta chains given below trace back to one sample, sequenced in a study of shared clonotypes between healthy human individuals. Sequencing used immunoSEQ multiplex PCR; TCRdb keeps in-frame clones, though not all of them. This sample has about 1 million clones, with around 74% found just once. The sequenced sample was memory CD4+ T cells sorted from blood. Specified subset: CD45RA-negative fraction. These receptors were taken from a man aged 18 to 30 in good health.

V gene TRBV6-6 combines with J gene TRBJ1-5, with D hard to call. Germline CDR1 reads MNHNY; CDR2 reads SVGAGI (reference sequence). V lost 2 bases and J lost 4, with 15 bases in between. CDR3 length equals 16 residues. CDR3 DNA sequence: TGTGCCAGCAGTTACCCCGGGCCGGAGCGGAATCAGCCCCAGCATTTT. Amino acid sequence: CASSYPGPERNQPQHF.

This chain uses TRBV4-3 with TRBJ2-6; D unresolved. The CDR3 spans 16 residues. Germline CDR1 and CDR2: LGHNA and YSLEER. V was cut by 0 bases and J by 0 bases, with 6 bases left in between. The CDR3 DNA follows: TGCGCCAGCAGCCAAGACCTTCTCTCTGGGGCCAACGTCCTGACTTTC. Translation: CASSQDLLSGANVLTF.

This chain uses TRBV11-2 with TRBJ1-2, with D maybe TRBD1 (5 bases). CDR3 size: 16 residues. The V and J ends lost 0 bases and 5 bases respectively, with 16 bases between them. Germline V lookup: CDR1 SGHAT, CDR2 FQNNGV. The CDR3 spells CASSLDKGRESYGYTF. CDR3 coding DNA: TGTGCCAGCAGCTTAGATAAGGGCAGGGAGTCATATGGCTACACCTTC.

Of note for this clone: Other nucleotide sequences in the sample specify the same CDR3. J is TRBJ2-5 and V is TRBV5-4; the D is unclear. Trimming removed 3 bases at V and 5 bases at J, with 11 bases between. This CDR3 is built from 13 residues. CDR1 is SGHNT, CDR2 YYREEE, per germline (reference sequence). In DNA, the CDR3 is TGTGCCAGCAGCTCCCAGGTCCAGGAGACCCAGTACTTC. The encoded protein is CASSSQVQETQYF.

V usage is TRBV30 and J usage is TRBJ1-3; no clear D. Germline V gene data show CDR1 as GTSNPN and CDR2 as SVGIG (reference sequence). V lost 2 bases to trimming and J lost 4 bases, with 6 bases between them. CDR3 length: 12 residues. CDR3 nucleotide sequence: TGTGCCTGGAGTTATCAGGGAAACACCATATATTTT. This sequence encodes CAWSYQGNTIYF. Using reference TRBV30 and TRBJ1-3 for the parts outside the CDR3, the full variable domain is SQTIHQWPATLVQPVGSPLSLECTVEGTSNPNLYWYRQAAGRGLQLLFYSVGIGQISSEVPQNLSASRPQDRQFILSSKKLLLSDSGFYLCAWSYQGNTIYFGEGSWLTVV.

This chain joins TRBV28 and TRBJ1-2; D unresolved. V was cut by 7 bases and J by 1 base, with 10 bases left in between. Germline V CDR1 and CDR2: MDHEN, SYDVKM. The CDR3 spans 13 residues. CDR3: CASTSHFNYGYTF. DNA of the CDR3: TGTGCCAGCACAAGTCATTTTAACTATGGCTACACCTTC.

The chain carries TRBV5-4 and TRBJ2-5, with 11 bases aligning to TRBD2. The CDR3 is 14 amino acids. Per germline, CDR1 SGHNT and CDR2 YYREEE (reference sequence). Trimming took 5 bases from V and 4 from J; bases not matched to a gene: 4. CDR3 in amino acids: CASSSGGASETQYF. The CDR3 DNA sequence: TGTGCCAGCAGTAGCGGGGGGGCGTCAGAGACCCAGTACTTC.

This clone appeared a few times. This sequence joins TRBV18 and TRBJ1-2, with TRBD1 matching over 9 bases. Germline V gene lookup returns CDR1 KGHSH and CDR2 LQKENI. The CDR3 is made up of 17 amino acids. V lost 6 bases, J lost 6 bases, and 17 bases stayed unmatched. CDR3 residues: CASSSDGTGLPGNGYTF. The CDR3 DNA sequence: TGTGCCAGCTCCTCAGACGGGACAGGGCTCCCCGGGAATGGCTACACCTTC.

The chain uses TRBV7-3 and TRBJ2-7; TRBD2 matches at 10 bases. The CDR3 covers 15 residues. Germline CDR1 is SGHTA and CDR2 is FQGTGA. Trimming cost V 2 bases and J 1 base; bases outside gene matches: 2. Here the CDR3 DNA reads TGTGCCAGCAGCTTATCTAGCGGGGGTTCCTACGAGCAGTACTTC. The encoded protein is CASSLSSGGSYEQYF.